This note documents a single TCR beta chain sequence. The CDR3 loop spans 18 amino acids. The germline V gene has CDR1 MNHNS and CDR2 SASEGT. Trimming removed 0 bases from V and 0 bases from J; junction bases left unmatched: 7. The record originates from a study of cytotoxic CD8 clonotypes in ibrutinib-treated CLL. The protocol was immunoSEQ multiplex PCR, while the TCRdb copy is restricted to in-frame clones and leaves out a portion. The data contain 20,000 to 30,000 clones, nearly 70% of them seen just once; the ten biggest clones take up roughly 51%. The chain has TRBV6-1 and TRBJ2-2; TRBD1 aligns across 7 bases. The material was PBMCs, obtained at disease progression, from a patient treated with ibrutinib. This sequence was found in a human donor with chronic lymphocytic leukemia. This CDR3 reads CASSEATTGASNTGELFF. In DNA form, the CDR3 reads TGTGCCAGCAGTGAAGCAACCACAGGGGCTTCGAACACCGGGGAGCTGTTTTTT.